These T cell receptor beta chains were read from a single sample in a study of blood T cell repertoires in COVID-19. TCRdb's copy holds only in-frame clones and misses some; the assay was immunoSEQ multiplex PCR. The sample consists of roughly 120,000 clones, 80% to 85% of them appearing once. The specimen was peripheral blood. These receptors were collected from a man between 70 and 80 years old with acute or convalescent COVID-19. Both conserved end residues are trimmed from each CDR3. D genes are given only for firm matches.

>TRBJ2-7|TRBD2|TRBV10-2
ASSESGLAGGSYEQY
>TRBJ1-5|-|TRBV28
ATSTGDLSNQPQH
>TRBJ1-1|-|TRBV28
ASSLYGVGNTEAF
>TRBJ2-2|TRBD1|TRBV9
ASHPGQASNTGELF
>TRBJ2-4|-|TRBV5-5
ASSLTGTLAKNIQY
>TRBJ1-1|-|TRBV19
ASSIPGHNTEAF
>TRBJ1-2|TRBD1|TRBV18
ASSYRGDNYGYT
>TRBJ2-7|-|TRBV29-1
SAGGQTLEQY
>TRBJ1-3|TRBD1|TRBV9
ASSDRESSGNTIY
>TRBJ2-1|TRBD2|TRBV7-2
ASSLSGRTYNEQF
>TRBJ2-2|TRBD1|TRBV5-5
ASSTHDRGGRGTGELF
>TRBJ2-1|TRBD2|TRBV4-1
ASRTGGLPSGRHPYNEQF
>TRBJ2-7|TRBD1|TRBV29-1
SVTGLGEQY
>TRBJ2-5|TRBD2|TRBV3-1/TRBV3-2
ASSVKAGGLETQY
>TRBJ1-5|-|TRBV6-6
ASNLQLSNQPQH
>TRBJ1-5|-|TRBV7-9
ASSLGGPQPQH
>TRBJ1-1|-|TRBV7-3
ASSYGQNTEAF
>TRBJ2-7|-|TRBV29-1
SVGNGNEQY
>TRBJ2-5|TRBD2|TRBV5-1
ASSSAIAGEYQETQY
>TRBJ2-7|TRBD2|TRBV28
ASSRLAGVYEQY
>TRBJ1-2|TRBD1|TRBV5-4
ASSRDRTHGYT
>TRBJ2-5|-|TRBV19
ASSIYGEETQY